This T cell receptor (beta chain) was captured by sequencing in a study of blood T cell repertoires in COVID-19. Background on the study: The United States, Italy and Spain were the sources of the acute and convalescent COVID-19 samples. Sources were T cells, B-cell-depleted T cells, or PBMCs; the material itself was cDNA or gDNA.

Seattle patient enrollment occurred during active infection, with longitudinal follow-up thereafter. Original handling: Amplification with reference gene primers provided the estimates of nucleated cell counts. Profiled with immunoSEQ multiplex PCR; TCRdb holds only in-frame clones, not every one. Clonal size and the V and J genes are those of that table, whereas D and trimming came from the DNA. The sample yields roughly 120,000 clones, 92% seen once. The clonotype comes from a man in his fifties or sixties with COVID-19, enrolled during active disease. The specimen sequenced was peripheral blood.

CDR3 residues: CASSLTGGIETQYF. The CDR3 DNA follows: TGTGCCAGCAGCCTAACAGGGGGCATTGAGACCCAGTACTTC. The rearrangement links TRBV6-5 to TRBJ2-5, with 9 positions matching TRBD1. Unmatched junction bases numbered 7, after V lost 6 bases and J lost 5 bases. The CDR3 covers 14 residues. Germline values: CDR1 MNHEY, CDR2 SVGAGI.